The clone carrying this T cell receptor beta chain has ten or more counts. These data belong to a study of T cell repertoires in cytomegalovirus infection. About the study: CMV infection together with matching HLA type was indicated by public TCR beta signatures.

TCRdb re-called the reads through MiXCR, storing one row per CDR3 protein. The sample shows approximately 550,000 distinct CDR3 sequences, 16% of them seen only once. V was shortened by 2 bases and J by 1 base, with 24 bases between the two germline ends. Germline values: CDR1 SGHTA, CDR2 FQGNSA. CDR3 length: 20 residues. V is TRBV7-2 and J is TRBJ2-4; tentative D call: TRBD2 (6 bases). This TCR was recovered from a human donor in good health (CMV status not recorded). Some clones in this sample may be carry-over from other donors' samples. The sequencing sample was made of CD8+ T cells from PBMCs. The CDR3 sequence is CASSLTSLARGPVAKNIQYF. The CDR3 bases are TGTGCCAGCAGCTTAACCAGCCTAGCGAGGGGCCCTGTGGCCAAAAACATTCAGTACTTC.